This T cell receptor beta chain is from a study of T cell responses to AZD1222 COVID-19 vaccine. Data came from immunoSEQ multiplex PCR; TCRdb stores just in-frame clones and leaves some out. Of 90,000 to 130,000 clones in the sample, 85% to 90% were seen once. Trimming shortened V by 6 bases and J by 2 bases, and 18 bases separated the two germline ends. CDR3 size: 16 residues. From germline, CDR1 is SGDLS and CDR2 YYNGEE. This receptor was obtained from an adult who received the AZD1222 COVID-19 vaccine. The chain recombines TRBV9 with TRBJ1-3, with a possible D match to TRBD1 (5 bases). The sample consisted of peripheral blood, taken 28 days after the second AZD1222 dose. CDR3 coding DNA: TGTGCCAGCACCGCGGGGGACCCGAACGCTGGAAACACCATATATTTT. Translated: CASTAGDPNAGNTIYF.